This T cell receptor (beta chain) was identified in a study of shared clonotypes between healthy human individuals. The test was conducted at deep level. Produced via immunoSEQ multiplex PCR; TCRdb's table is partial and in-frame only. Among about 2 million clones listed, roughly 95% were seen once. Germline V CDR1 and CDR2: LNHDA, SQIVND (reference sequence). The V and J ends lost 9 bases and 1 base, in that order; junction bases with no gene match: 7. The CDR3 is 15 amino acids. CD45RO-negative CD8 cells positively selected for CCR7 made up the naive population, which excluded terminally differentiated effector memory CD45RA+ cells.

Sequencing used naive CD8+ T cells sorted from blood. This TCR was sampled from a man between 18 and 29 years old in good health. The genes are TRBV19 and TRBJ2-3; 10 bases agree with TRBD2. The CDR3 loop reads CASRDLAGGTDTQYF. Written as DNA, the CDR3 is TGTGCCAGCCGAGACCTAGCGGGGGGCACAGATACGCAGTATTTT.